These 4 T cell receptor beta chains were sequenced from one sample in a study of CXCR3-negative and CXCR3-positive naive CD8 T cells. Through 5' RACE with UMI labels, the TRB cDNA libraries were prepared. TCRdb reprocessed the 5' RACE reads and reports one entry per CDR3 protein, with no DNA. This repertoire includes around 47,000 distinct CDR3 sequences. Sample: memory CD8+ T cells from blood. All receptors come from a human donor in good health. Some clones in this sample may be carry-over from other donors' samples.

V usage is TRBV7-2 and J usage is TRBJ2-1; without DNA, the TCRdb call of TRBD2 cannot be checked. The CDR3 covers 17 residues. Germline CDR1 is SGHTA and CDR2 is FQGNSA. The CDR3 protein is CASSPHTISSGANEQFF.

The chain carries TRBV29-1 and TRBJ1-1; the D gene TCRdb calls, TRBD1, cannot be checked with no DNA. The CDR3 totals 12 residues. The germline V gene has CDR1 SQVTM and CDR2 ANQGSEA. This chain's CDR3 is CSIQGDGAEAFF.

The V call is TRBV28, the J call TRBJ1-5; without DNA, the TCRdb call of TRBD1 cannot be checked. The CDR3 is made up of 15 amino acids. Germline V lookup: CDR1 MDHEN, CDR2 SYDVKM. The CDR3 loop is CASSPGRGGGQPQHF.

The chain combines TRBV10-3 with TRBJ1-1; checking the TCRdb D call of TRBD1 is not possible without DNA. There are 15 residues in the CDR3. The germline gives CDR1 ENHRY, CDR2 SYGVKD. CDR3 sequence: CAIRPKQPSGTEAFF.